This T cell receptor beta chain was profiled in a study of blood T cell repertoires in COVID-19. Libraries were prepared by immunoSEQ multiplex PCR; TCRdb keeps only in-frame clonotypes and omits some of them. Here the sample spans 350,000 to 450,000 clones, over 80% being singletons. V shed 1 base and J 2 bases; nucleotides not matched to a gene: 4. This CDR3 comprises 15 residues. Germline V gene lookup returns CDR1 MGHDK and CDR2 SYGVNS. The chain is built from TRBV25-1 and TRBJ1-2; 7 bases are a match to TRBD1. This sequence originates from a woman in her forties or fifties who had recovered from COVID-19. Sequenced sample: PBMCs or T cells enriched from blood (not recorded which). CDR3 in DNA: TGTGCCAGCAGTGAATCCAGGACAGGCAACTATGGCTACACCTTC. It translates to CASSESRTGNYGYTF.